A selection of T cell receptor beta chains follows, all from one sample in a study of blood T cell repertoires in COVID-19. Only in-frame clones appear in the TCRdb table, and some are missing; sequencing was by immunoSEQ multiplex PCR. The sample holds about 130,000 clones, approximately 84% seen once. Sequencing used peripheral blood. Receptors originate from a human donor in a cohort sampled during active COVID-19. Both conserved end residues are part of each CDR3. The order of the fields is V gene, clone size, J gene, D gene, CDR3 DNA, CDR3 protein. A D gene is named only where the DNA matches it firmly. Only part of the rows carry a size: once, few, many, or a class if the clone is expanded.

>TRBV6-5|-|TRBJ2-7|TRBD2
TGTGCCAGCACATCAGGACTAGACTACGAGCAGTACTTC
CASTSGLDYEQYF
>TRBV5-1|few|TRBJ1-5|-
TGCGCCAGCAGCTTATCGGTTGATTCGGGGCCCCAGCATTTT
CASSLSVDSGPQHF
>TRBV6-1|-|TRBJ1-3|TRBD1
TGTGCCAGCAGTGAGGGCTTGGGACAGGGGGCTTCTGGAAACACCATATATTTT
CASSEGLGQGASGNTIYF
>TRBV7-6|once|TRBJ2-1|-
TGTGCCAGCAGCTTAGCGCCGTTTACAGGGTCCCTGAGTGATGAGCAGTTCTTC
CASSLAPFTGSLSDEQFF
>TRBV30|-|TRBJ1-5|-
TGTGCCTGGAGTAAAGGGGTAGGCAATCAGCCCCAGCATTTT
CAWSKGVGNQPQHF
>TRBV2|-|TRBJ1-3|-
TGTGCCGGACGGGGGGGCAGCTCTGGAAACACCATATATTTT
CAGRGGSSGNTIYF
>TRBV28|-|TRBJ1-1|TRBD1
TGTGCCAGCAGGGGGACAGTCGAAGCTTTCTTT
CASRGTVEAFF
>TRBV4-1|-|TRBJ1-5|-
TGCGCCAGCAGCCAAGATCTTCGGCAGGGCAATCAGCCCCAGCATTTT
CASSQDLRQGNQPQHF
>TRBV5-6|few|TRBJ2-3|-
TGTGCCAGCAGCCGGAGGGGGGGGTCCCGCCTCACAGATACGCAGTATTTT
CASSRRGGSRLTDTQYF
>TRBV18|-|TRBJ1-1|TRBD1
TGTGCCAGCTCACCACGCCCCCACAGGGGCACTGAAGCTTTCTTT
CASSPRPHRGTEAFF
>TRBV29-1|-|TRBJ1-1|-
TGCAGCGTTGAAATATACACTGAAGCTTTCTTT
CSVEIYTEAFF
>TRBV6-5|once|TRBJ1-2|TRBD1
TGTGCCACAAGACAGGGGGCGAGTGCCGACTATGGCTACACCTTC
CATRQGASADYGYTF
>TRBV7-2|-|TRBJ2-4|-
TGTGCCAGCAGCTCGGTGGCCAAAAACATTCAGTACTTC
CASSSVAKNIQYF
>TRBV7-9|-|TRBJ2-3|-
TGTGCCAGCAGCTTCTCCGGGGGGCTAAACACAGATACGCAGTATTTT
CASSFSGGLNTDTQYF
>TRBV27|-|TRBJ2-2|TRBD2
TGTGCCAGCAGGCCCGGGGGGGTCGTCACCGGGGAGCTGTTTTTT
CASRPGGVVTGELFF
>TRBV4-2|-|TRBJ1-2|-
TGTGCCAGCAGCCAAGTGGAGCAGCATGGCTACACCTTC
CASSQVEQHGYTF
>TRBV5-8|-|TRBJ2-3|TRBD2
TGTGCCAGCAGGACTAGCGGGTGGGGAGATACGCAGTATTTT
CASRTSGWGDTQYF
>TRBV27|-|TRBJ1-1|-
TGTGCCAGCAGTTCTCTCCGGGGTAGGACTTTCTTT
CASSSLRGRTFF
>TRBV6-5|-|TRBJ2-5|TRBD2
TGTGCCAGCAACAGCGGGGGGGTAGGAGAGACCCAGTACTTC
CASNSGGVGETQYF
>TRBV9|-|TRBJ2-6|-
TGTGCCAGCAGCGTTCAGGGGACTGGGGCCAACGTCCTGACTTTC
CASSVQGTGANVLTF
>TRBV2|-|TRBJ2-1|-
TGTGCCAGCAGCACAGACACGTACTCCTACAATGAGCAGTTCTTC
CASSTDTYSYNEQFF
>TRBV5-6|-|TRBJ2-5|-
TGTGCCAGCAGCTTGACTGAGTGGGGGGGCCCTGAGACCCAGTACTTC
CASSLTEWGGPETQYF
>TRBV5-4|-|TRBJ2-7|-
TGTGCCAGCAGCTTGGGGGGGACACCCAGAGAGCAGTACTTC
CASSLGGTPREQYF
>TRBV18|few|TRBJ2-2|-
TGTGCCAGCTCACCGGGCGGGGGCGCTGCCGGGGAGCTGTTTTTT
CASSPGGGAAGELFF
>TRBV5-4|-|TRBJ1-4|TRBD1
TGTGCCAGCAGCAATATCGGGGACAGGGTTGTAGAAAAACTGTTTTTT
CASSNIGDRVVEKLFF
>TRBV5-1|-|TRBJ2-1|TRBD2
TGCGCCAGCACATCCGGGGGGGCCTTTTACAATGAGCAGTTCTTC
CASTSGGAFYNEQFF
>TRBV21-1|-|TRBJ2-7|-
TGTGCCAGCAGCACCCCGGGACAGGACAACTACGAGCAGTACTTC
CASSTPGQDNYEQYF
>TRBV11-2|-|TRBJ2-5|TRBD2
TGTGCCAGCAGCGTCGGGGGGACTTGGAAAGAGACCCAGTACTTC
CASSVGGTWKETQYF
>TRBV5-1|-|TRBJ1-5|-
TGCGCCAGCAGCTTGGAGGGTGGCGGGAATCAGCCCCAGCATTTT
CASSLEGGGNQPQHF
>TRBV2|-|TRBJ2-2|TRBD1
TGTGCCAGCAGTCCCCGGACAGGGGGGACCGGGGAGCTGTTTTTT
CASSPRTGGTGELFF
>TRBV5-1|-|TRBJ1-1|TRBD1
TGCGCCAGCAGCCTGGACAGGGGTGACACTGAAGCTTTCTTT
CASSLDRGDTEAFF
>TRBV6-5|-|TRBJ2-1|TRBD2
TGTGCCAGCAGGGCGGGGGTAGGGAGTGAGCAGTTCTTC
CASRAGVGSEQFF
>TRBV12-3/TRBV12-4|-|TRBJ1-1|-
TGTGCCAGCAGTTTAATCCAGGACACTGAAGCTTTCTTT
CASSLIQDTEAFF
>TRBV6-1|-|TRBJ2-7|-
TGTGCCAGCAGTGAAGCGCCGGTTTCTTCCTACGAGCAGTACTTC
CASSEAPVSSYEQYF
>TRBV7-9|-|TRBJ1-4|TRBD1
TGTGCCAGCAGCTTTCCGGACAGGGGGCATAGGAATGAAAAACTGTTTTTT
CASSFPDRGHRNEKLFF
>TRBV18|-|TRBJ1-1|TRBD1
TGTGCCAGCTCACCTACCCGTGGACAGGGAAACACTGAAGCTTTCTTT
CASSPTRGQGNTEAFF
>TRBV30|-|TRBJ2-7|TRBD1
TGTGCCTGGAGTGTAGGGACAGTCTACGAGCAGTACTTC
CAWSVGTVYEQYF
>TRBV2|-|TRBJ2-1|TRBD2
TGTGCCAGCAGTGAGGCGGGGGGGGCTCACAATGAGCAGTTCTTC
CASSEAGGAHNEQFF
>TRBV5-1|-|TRBJ2-7|-
TGCGCCAGCAGCTTGTATACAGGCGAGCAGTACTTC
CASSLYTGEQYF
>TRBV4-1|-|TRBJ1-2|TRBD1
TGCGCCAGCATGGGACAGGGAATGGGGGGTGGCTACACCTTC
CASMGQGMGGGYTF
>TRBV18|-|TRBJ2-6|-
TGTGCCAGCTCCCTCTCTGGGGCCAACGTCCTGACTTTC
CASSLSGANVLTF
>TRBV11-2|-|TRBJ1-1|TRBD1
TGTGCCAGCAGCTTAACAGGGGGAGGCACTGAAGCTTTCTTT
CASSLTGGGTEAFF
>TRBV2|-|TRBJ1-6|TRBD1
TGTGCCAGCAGTGTCGACAGGGTAATGTCACCCCTCCACTTT
CASSVDRVMSPLHF
>TRBV10-3|-|TRBJ1-4|TRBD1
TGTGCCATCAGGGCTACCGGGACAGGGAATGAAAAACTGTTTTTT
CAIRATGTGNEKLFF
>TRBV6-5|-|TRBJ2-7|-
TGTGCCAGCACTAAGGGGACCTACGAGCAGTACTTC
CASTKGTYEQYF
>TRBV6-5|once|TRBJ2-5|-
TGTGCCAGCAGGCTGGGACTCGGGGAGACCCAGTACTTC
CASRLGLGETQYF